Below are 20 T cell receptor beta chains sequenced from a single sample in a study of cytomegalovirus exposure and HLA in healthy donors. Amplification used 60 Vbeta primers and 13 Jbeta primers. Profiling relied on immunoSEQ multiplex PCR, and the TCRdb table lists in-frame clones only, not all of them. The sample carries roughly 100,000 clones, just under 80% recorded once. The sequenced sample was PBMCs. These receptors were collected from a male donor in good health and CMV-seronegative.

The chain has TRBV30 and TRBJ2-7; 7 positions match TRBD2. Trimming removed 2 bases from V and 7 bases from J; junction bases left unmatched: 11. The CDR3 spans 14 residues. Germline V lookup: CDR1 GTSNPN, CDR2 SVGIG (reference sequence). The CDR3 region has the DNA TGTGCCTGGAGTATTCTTGCTGCCGGGGGGGAGCAGTACTTC. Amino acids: CAWSILAAGGEQYF.

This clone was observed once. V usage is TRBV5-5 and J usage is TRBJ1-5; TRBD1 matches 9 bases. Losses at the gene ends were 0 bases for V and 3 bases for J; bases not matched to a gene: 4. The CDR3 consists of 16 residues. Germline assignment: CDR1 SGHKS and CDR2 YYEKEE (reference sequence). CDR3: CASSLVGQGSNQPQHF. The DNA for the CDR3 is TGTGCCAGCAGCTTGGTGGGACAGGGATCCAATCAGCCCCAGCATTTT.

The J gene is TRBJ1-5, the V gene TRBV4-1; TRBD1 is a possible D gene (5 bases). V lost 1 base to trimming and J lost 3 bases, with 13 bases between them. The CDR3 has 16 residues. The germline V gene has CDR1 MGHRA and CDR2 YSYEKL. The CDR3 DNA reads TGCGCCAGCAGCCAAGTCATTGCAGGGTACAATCAGCCCCAGCATTTT. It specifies CASSQVIAGYNQPQHF.

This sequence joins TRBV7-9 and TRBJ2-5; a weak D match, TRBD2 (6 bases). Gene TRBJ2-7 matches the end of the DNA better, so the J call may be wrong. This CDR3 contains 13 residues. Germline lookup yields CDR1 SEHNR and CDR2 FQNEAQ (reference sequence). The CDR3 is CASSGLNSYEQYF. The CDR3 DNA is TGTGCCAGCTCGGGACTGAACTCCTACGAGCAGTACTTC.

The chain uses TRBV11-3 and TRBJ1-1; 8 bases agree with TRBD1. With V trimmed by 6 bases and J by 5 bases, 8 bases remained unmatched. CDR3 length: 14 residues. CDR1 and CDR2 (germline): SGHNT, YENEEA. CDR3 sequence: CASSSNRGGTEAFF. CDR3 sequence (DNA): TGTGCCAGCAGTTCTAACAGGGGGGGGACTGAAGCTTTCTTT.

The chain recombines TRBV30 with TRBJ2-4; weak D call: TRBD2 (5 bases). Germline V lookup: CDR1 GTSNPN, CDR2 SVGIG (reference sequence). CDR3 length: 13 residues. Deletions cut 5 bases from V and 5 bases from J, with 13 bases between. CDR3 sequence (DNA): TGTGCCTGGGGTTCGGGAAGCCAAAACATTCAGTACTTC. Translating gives CAWGSGSQNIQYF.

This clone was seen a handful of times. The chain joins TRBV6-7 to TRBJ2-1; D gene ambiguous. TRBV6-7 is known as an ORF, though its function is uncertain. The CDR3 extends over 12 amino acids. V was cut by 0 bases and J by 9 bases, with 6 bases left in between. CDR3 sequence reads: CASSYSPGEQFF. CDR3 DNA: TGTGCCAGCAGTTACTCCCCCGGTGAGCAGTTCTTC.

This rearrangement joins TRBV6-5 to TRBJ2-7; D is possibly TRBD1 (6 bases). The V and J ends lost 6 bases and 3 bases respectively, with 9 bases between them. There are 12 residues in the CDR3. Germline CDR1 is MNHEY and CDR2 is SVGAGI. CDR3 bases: TGTGCCAGCAGGCAGGGGAGCTACGAGCAGTACTTC. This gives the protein CASRQGSYEQYF.

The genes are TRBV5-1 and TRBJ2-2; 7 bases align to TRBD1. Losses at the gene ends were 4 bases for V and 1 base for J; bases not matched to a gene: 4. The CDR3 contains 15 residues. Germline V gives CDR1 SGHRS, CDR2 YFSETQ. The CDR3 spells CASSMGQRNTGELFF. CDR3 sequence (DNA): TGCGCCAGCAGCATGGGACAGCGGAACACCGGGGAGCTGTTTTTT.

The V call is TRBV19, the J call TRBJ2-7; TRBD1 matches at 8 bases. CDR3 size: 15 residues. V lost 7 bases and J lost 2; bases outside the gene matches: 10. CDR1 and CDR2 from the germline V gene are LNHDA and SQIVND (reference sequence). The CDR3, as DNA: TGTGCCAGTATCGAAACAGGGGGACCTCCCTACGAGCAGTACTTC. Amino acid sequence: CASIETGGPPYEQYF.

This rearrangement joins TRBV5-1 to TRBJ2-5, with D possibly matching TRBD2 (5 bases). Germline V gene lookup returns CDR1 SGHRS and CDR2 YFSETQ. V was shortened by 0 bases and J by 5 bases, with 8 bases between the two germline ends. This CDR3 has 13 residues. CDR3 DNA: TGCGCCAGCAGCTTGGGAGGGCTGGAGACCCAGTACTTC. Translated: CASSLGGLETQYF.

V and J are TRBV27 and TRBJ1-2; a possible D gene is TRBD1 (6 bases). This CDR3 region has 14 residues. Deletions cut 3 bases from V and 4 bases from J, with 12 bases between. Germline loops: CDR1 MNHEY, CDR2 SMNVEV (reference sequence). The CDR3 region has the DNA TGTGCCAGCAGTTTGGGAGGGGGACTCTATGGCTACACCTTC. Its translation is CASSLGGGLYGYTF.

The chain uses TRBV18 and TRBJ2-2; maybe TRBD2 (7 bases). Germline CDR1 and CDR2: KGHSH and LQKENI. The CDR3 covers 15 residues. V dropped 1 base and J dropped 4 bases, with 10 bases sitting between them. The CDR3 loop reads CASSPRGGFTGELFF. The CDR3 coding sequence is TGTGCCAGCTCACCACGGGGGGGCTTCACCGGGGAGCTGTTTTTT.

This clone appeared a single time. In DNA, the CDR3 is TGTGCCTGCTCGGAACAGGGATGGCCTTACCAAGAGACCCAGTACTTC. Translating gives CACSEQGWPYQETQYF. The chain recombines TRBV7-9 with TRBJ2-5; D possibly corresponds to TRBD1 (6 bases). The CDR3 covers 16 residues. V was clipped by 11 bases and J by 0 bases, with 22 bases between them. Germline V gene data show CDR1 as SEHNR and CDR2 as FQNEAQ (reference sequence). Based on the CDR3 plus reference TRBV7-9 and TRBJ2-5, the full variable domain is DTGVSQNPRHKITKRGQNVTFRCDPISEHNRLYWYRQTLGQGPEFLTYFQNEAQLEKSRLLSDRFSAERPKGSFSTLEIQRTEQGDSAMYLCACSEQGWPYQETQYFGPGTRLLVL.

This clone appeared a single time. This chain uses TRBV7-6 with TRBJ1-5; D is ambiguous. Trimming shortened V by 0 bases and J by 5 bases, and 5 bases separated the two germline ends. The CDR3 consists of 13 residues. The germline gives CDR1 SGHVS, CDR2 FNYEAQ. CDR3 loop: CASSLARYQPQHF. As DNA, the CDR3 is TGTGCCAGCAGCTTAGCCCGGTATCAGCCCCAGCATTTT.

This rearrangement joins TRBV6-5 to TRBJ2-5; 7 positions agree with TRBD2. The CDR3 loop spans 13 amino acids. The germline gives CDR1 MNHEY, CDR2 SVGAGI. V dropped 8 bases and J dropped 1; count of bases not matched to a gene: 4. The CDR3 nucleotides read TGTGCCAGCCAAGCGGGAACCCAAGAGACCCAGTACTTC. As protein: CASQAGTQETQYF.

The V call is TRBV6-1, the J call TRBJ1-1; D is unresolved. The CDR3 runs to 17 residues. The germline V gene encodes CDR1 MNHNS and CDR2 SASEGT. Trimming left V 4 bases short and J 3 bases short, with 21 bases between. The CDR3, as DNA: TGTGCCAGCAGTGGCAGTAGTGGGCAGACCTTAGACACTGAAGCTTTCTTT. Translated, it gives CASSGSSGQTLDTEAFF.

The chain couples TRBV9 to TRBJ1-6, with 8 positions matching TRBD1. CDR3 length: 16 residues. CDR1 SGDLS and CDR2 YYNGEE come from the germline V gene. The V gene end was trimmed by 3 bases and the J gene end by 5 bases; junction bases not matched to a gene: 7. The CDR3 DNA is TGTGCCAGCAGCGATGGGACGGACAGGGATAATTCACCCCTCCACTTT. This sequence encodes CASSDGTDRDNSPLHF. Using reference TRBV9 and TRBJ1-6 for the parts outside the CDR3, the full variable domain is DSGVTQTPKHLITATGQRVTLRCSPRSGDLSVYWYQQSLDQGLQFLIQYYNGEERAKGNILERFSAQQFPDLHSELNLSSLELGDSALYFCASSDGTDRDNSPLHFGNGTRLTVT.

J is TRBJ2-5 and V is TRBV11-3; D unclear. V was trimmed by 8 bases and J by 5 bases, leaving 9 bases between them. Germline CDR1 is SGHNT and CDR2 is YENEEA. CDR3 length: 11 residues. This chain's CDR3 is CASQKSETQYF. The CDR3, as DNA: TGTGCCAGCCAGAAGTCCGAGACCCAGTACTTC.

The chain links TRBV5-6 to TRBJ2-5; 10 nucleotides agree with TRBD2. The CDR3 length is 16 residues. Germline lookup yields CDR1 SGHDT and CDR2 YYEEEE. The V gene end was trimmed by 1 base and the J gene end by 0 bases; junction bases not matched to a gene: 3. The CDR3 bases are TGTGCCAGCAGCTTGCCCGGGACTAGCGACCAAGAGACCCAGTACTTC. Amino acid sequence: CASSLPGTSDQETQYF.